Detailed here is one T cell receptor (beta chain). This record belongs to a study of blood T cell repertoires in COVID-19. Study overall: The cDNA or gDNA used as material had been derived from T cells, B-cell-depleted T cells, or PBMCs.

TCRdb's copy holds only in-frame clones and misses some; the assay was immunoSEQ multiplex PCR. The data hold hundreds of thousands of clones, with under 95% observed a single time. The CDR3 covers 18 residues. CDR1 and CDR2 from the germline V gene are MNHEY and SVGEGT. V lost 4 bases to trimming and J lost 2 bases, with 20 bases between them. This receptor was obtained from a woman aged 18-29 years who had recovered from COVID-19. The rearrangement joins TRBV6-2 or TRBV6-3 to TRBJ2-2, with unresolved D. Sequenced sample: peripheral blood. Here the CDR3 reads CASSSLIRSEPNTGELFF. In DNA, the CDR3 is TGTGCCAGCAGTTCCCTTATTAGAAGCGAACCAAACACCGGGGAGCTGTTTTTT.